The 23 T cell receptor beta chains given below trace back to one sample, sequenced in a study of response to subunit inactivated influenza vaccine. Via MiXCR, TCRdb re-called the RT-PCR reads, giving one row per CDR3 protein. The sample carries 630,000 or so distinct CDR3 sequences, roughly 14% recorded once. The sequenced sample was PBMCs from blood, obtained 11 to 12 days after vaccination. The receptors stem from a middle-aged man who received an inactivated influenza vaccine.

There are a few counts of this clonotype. The CDR3 nucleotides are TGTGCCAGCAGCTTAGTCCCCTCCAAGCGGGAGAGCGAGCAGTACTTC. Its translation is CASSLVPSKRESEQYF. The chain couples TRBV7-9 to TRBJ2-7; 8 bases line up with TRBD2. V lost 1 base and J lost 6; bases outside the gene matches: 11. This CDR3 contains 16 residues. In germline, CDR1 is SEHNR, CDR2 FQNEAQ (reference sequence).

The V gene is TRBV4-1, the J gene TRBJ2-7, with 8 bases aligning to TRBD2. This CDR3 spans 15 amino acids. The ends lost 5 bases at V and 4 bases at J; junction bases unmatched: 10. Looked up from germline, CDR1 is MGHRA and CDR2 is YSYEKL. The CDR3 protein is CASSGFSPGGYEQYF. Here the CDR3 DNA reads TGCGCCAGCAGCGGTTTCTCACCGGGGGGGTACGAGCAGTACTTC.

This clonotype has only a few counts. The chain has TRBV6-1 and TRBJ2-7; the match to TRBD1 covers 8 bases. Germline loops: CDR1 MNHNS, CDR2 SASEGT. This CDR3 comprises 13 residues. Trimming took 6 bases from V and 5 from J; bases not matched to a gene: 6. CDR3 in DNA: TGTGCCAGCAGGATGACAGGGGAGGACGAGCAGTACTTC. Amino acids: CASRMTGEDEQYF.

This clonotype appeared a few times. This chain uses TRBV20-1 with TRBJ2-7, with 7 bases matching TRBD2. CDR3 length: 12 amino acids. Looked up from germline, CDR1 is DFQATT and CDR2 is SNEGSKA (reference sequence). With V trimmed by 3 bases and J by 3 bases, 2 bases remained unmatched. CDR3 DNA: TGCAGTGCTAGCCAGCGGGACTACGAGCAGTACTTC. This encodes CSASQRDYEQYF.

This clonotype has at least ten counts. The CDR3 sequence is CASSQEAGTYNEQFF. The CDR3 DNA sequence: TGTGCCAGCAGCCAAGAGGCAGGGACATACAATGAGCAGTTCTTC. This chain uses TRBV4-2 with TRBJ2-1; weak D call: TRBD1 (6 bases). Between the trimmed V and J ends, which lost 0 bases and 4 bases, there was a span of 10 bases. The CDR3 runs to 15 residues. Germline values: CDR1 LGHNA, CDR2 YNFKEQ.

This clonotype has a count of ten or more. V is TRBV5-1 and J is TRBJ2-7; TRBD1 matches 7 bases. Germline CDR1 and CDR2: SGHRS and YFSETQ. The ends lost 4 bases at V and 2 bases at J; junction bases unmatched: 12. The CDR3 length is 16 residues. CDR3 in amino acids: CASSALRDRMAYEQYF. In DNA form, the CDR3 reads TGCGCCAGCAGCGCCCTACGGGACAGAATGGCCTACGAGCAGTACTTC.

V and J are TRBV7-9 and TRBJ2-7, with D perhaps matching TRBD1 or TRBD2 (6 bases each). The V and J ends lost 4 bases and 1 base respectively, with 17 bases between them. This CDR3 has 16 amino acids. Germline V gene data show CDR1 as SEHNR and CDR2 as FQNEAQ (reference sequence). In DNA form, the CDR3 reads TGTGCCAGCAGCTCCCCCCCGGGGGCGTATTCCTACGAGCAGTACTTC. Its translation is CASSSPPGAYSYEQYF.

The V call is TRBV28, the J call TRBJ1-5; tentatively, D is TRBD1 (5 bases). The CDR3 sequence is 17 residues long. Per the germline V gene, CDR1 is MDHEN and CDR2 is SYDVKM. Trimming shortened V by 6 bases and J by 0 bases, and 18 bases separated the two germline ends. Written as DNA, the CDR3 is TGTGCCAGCAGGCAAGGCCCCGACAGATATAGCAATCAGCCCCAGCATTTT. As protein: CASRQGPDRYSNQPQHF.

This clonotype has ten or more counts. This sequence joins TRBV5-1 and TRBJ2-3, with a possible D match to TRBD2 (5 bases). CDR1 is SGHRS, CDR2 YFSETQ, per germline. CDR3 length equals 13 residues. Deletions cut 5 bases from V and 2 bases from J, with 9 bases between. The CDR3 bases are TGCGCCAGCAGGGAGGTCTCCACAGATACGCAGTATTTT. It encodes CASREVSTDTQYF.

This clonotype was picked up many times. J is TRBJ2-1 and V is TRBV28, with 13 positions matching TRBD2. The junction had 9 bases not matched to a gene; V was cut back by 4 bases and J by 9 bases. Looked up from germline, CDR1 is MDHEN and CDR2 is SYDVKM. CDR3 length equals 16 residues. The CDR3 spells CASSSPGLAGAGEQFF. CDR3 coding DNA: TGTGCCAGCAGTTCTCCAGGACTAGCGGGAGCGGGTGAGCAGTTCTTC.

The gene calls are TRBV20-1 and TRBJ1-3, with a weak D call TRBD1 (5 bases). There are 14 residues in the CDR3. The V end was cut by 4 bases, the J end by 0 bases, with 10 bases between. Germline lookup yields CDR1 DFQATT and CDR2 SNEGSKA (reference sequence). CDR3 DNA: TGCAGTGCTATGGGGGGTCACTCTGGAAACACCATATATTTT. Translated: CSAMGGHSGNTIYF.

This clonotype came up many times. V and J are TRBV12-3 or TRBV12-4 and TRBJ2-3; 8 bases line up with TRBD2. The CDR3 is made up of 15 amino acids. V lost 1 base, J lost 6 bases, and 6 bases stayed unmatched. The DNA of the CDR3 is TGTGCCAGCAGTTTAGGCGGGGGGAAGTTCGATACGCAGTATTTT. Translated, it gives CASSLGGGKFDTQYF.

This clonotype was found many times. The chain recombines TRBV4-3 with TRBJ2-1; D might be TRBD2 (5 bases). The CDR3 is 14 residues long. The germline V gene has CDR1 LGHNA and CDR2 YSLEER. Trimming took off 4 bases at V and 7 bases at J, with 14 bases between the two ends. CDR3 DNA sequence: TGCGCCAGCAGCCCAACGGTCGGGGAAAATGAGCAGTTCTTC. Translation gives CASSPTVGENEQFF.

CDR3 sequence: CASSLAGTGRSYEQYF. For the CDR3, the DNA is TGCGCCAGCAGCTTAGCCGGGACAGGGAGGTCCTACGAGCAGTACTTC. The V and J genes are TRBV5-1 and TRBJ2-7; 9 positions agree with TRBD1. V shed 2 bases and J 1 base; nucleotides not matched to a gene: 7. Germline V gives CDR1 SGHRS, CDR2 YFSETQ. CDR3 length: 16 amino acids.

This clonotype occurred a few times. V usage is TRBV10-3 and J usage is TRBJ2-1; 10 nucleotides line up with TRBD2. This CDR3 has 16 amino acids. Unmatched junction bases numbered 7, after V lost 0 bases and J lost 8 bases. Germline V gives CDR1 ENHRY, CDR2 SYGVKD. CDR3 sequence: CAISESLSGRADEQFF. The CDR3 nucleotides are TGTGCCATCAGTGAGTCCCTAAGCGGGAGGGCCGATGAGCAGTTCTTC.

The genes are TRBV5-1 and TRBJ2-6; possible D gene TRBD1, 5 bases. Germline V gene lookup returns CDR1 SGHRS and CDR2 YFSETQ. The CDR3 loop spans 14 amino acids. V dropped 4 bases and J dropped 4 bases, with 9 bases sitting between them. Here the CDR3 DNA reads TGCGCCAGCAGCCTAAGACAGGGGGCCAACGTCCTGACTTTC. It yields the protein CASSLRQGANVLTF.

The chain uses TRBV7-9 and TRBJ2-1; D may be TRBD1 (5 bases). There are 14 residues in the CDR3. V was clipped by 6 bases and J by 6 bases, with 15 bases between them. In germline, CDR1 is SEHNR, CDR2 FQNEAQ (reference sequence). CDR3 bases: TGTGCCAGCAGTCTCGGGCAGGGTGTCAATGAGCAGTTCTTC. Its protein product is CASSLGQGVNEQFF.

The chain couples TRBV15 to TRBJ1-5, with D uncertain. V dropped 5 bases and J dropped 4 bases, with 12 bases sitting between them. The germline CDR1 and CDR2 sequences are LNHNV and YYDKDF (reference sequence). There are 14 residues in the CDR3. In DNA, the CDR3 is TGTGCCACCAGCCCCTTGAAGGGTAATCAGCCCCAGCATTTT. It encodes CATSPLKGNQPQHF.

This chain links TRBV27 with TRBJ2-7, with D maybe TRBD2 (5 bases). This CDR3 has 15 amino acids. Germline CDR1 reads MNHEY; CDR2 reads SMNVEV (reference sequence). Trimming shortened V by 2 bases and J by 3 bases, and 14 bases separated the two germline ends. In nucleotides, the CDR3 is TGTGCCAGCAGTTTAACTCCGGGATCCTTCTACGAGCAGTACTTC. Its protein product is CASSLTPGSFYEQYF.

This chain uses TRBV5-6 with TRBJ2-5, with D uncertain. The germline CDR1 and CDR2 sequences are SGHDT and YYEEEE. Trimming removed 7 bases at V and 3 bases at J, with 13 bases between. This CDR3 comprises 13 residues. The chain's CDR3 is CASETNNEETQYF. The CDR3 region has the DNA TGTGCCAGCGAGACGAATAACGAAGAGACCCAGTACTTC.

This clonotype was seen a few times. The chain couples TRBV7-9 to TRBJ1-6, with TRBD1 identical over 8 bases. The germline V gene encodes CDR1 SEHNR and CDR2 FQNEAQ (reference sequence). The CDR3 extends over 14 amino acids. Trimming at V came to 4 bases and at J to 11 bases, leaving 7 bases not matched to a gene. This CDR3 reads CASSSDRGRTPLHF. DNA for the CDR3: TGTGCCAGCAGCTCCGACAGGGGAAGGACACCCCTCCACTTT.

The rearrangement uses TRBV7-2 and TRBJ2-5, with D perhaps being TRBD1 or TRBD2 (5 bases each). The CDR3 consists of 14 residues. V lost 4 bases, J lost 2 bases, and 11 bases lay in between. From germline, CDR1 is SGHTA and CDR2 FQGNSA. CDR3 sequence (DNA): TGTGCCAGCAGCTGGGGGTTGGGGCAAGAGACCCAGTACTTC. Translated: CASSWGLGQETQYF.

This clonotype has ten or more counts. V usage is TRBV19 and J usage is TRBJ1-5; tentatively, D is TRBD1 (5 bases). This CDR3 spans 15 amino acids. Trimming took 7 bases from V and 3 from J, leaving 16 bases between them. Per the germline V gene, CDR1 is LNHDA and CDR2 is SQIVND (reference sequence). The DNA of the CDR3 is TGTGCCAGTACCTCCGTGACAGCTAACAATCAGCCCCAGCATTTT. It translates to CASTSVTANNQPQHF.